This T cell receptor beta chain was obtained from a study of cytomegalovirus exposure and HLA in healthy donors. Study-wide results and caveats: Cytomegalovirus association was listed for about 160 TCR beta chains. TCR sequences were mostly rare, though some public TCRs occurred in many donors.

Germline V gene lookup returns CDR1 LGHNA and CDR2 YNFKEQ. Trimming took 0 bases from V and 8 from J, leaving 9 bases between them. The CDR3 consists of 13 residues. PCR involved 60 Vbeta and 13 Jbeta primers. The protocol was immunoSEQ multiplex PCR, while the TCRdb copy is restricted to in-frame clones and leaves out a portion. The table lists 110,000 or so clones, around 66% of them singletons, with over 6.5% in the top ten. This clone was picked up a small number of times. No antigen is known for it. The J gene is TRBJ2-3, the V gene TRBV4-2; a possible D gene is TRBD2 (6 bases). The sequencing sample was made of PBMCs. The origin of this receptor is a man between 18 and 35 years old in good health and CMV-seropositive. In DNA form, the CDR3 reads TGTGCCAGCAGCCAAGATGGAGGGTTTACGCAGTATTTT. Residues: CASSQDGGFTQYF.